This is a list of T cell receptor beta chains from one sample in a study of chemoradiotherapy in HPV16-positive cancers. The protocol was immunoSEQ multiplex PCR, while the TCRdb copy is restricted to in-frame clones and leaves out a portion. The table includes around 12,000 clones, about 81% detected once. Sampling was done from a patient who underwent chemoradiotherapy. All receptors come from a human donor with HPV-associated anogenital cancer. Both conserved end residues are part of each CDR3. Clone size is given for some rows only: seen once, a few or many times, or a class if the clone is expanded.

CDR3aa	abundance	v_gene	j_gene
CASKSHRVTEAFF	-	TRBV19	TRBJ1-1
CASKGRTSGNTIYF	-	TRBV2	TRBJ1-3
CASSPRTGISTDTQYF	once	TRBV18	TRBJ2-3
CASSLRTGHGGTDTQYF	-	TRBV5-6	TRBJ2-3
CASSPAGTGQFRPQHF	few	TRBV4-1	TRBJ1-5
CASSMGRLNTEAFF	-	TRBV19	TRBJ1-1
CASSPRQIYQPQHF	few	TRBV6-5	TRBJ1-5
CATSPSGGGQETQYF	-	TRBV27	TRBJ2-5
CASSYRLGGYTF	-	TRBV6-5	TRBJ1-2
CASRSGGFYEQFF	-	TRBV27	TRBJ2-1
CASSTQTGGVNSPLHF	-	TRBV19	TRBJ1-6
CASSLGGISTDTQYF	-	TRBV5-5	TRBJ2-3
CASSLLDRGSYEQYF	-	TRBV5-4	TRBJ2-7
CAWSDGAGLVTFF	-	TRBV30	TRBJ1-1
CASSVGVAKAGYEQYF	-	TRBV9	TRBJ2-7
CASSLELGQGSYETQYF	-	TRBV5-1	TRBJ2-5
CASSFGRGGPYEQYF	once	TRBV27	TRBJ2-7
CASSFASGTGYQETQYF	-	TRBV28	TRBJ2-5
CASSVWLNTEAFF	few	TRBV9	TRBJ1-1
CAGGQASSGNTIYF	-	TRBV6-1	TRBJ1-3
CASSFRDRQETQYF	-	TRBV27	TRBJ2-5
CASRPGQESYEQYF	-	TRBV28	TRBJ2-7
CASRRWSSYNSPLHF	-	TRBV7-8	TRBJ1-6
CASSQEQGTEAFF	few	TRBV4-2	TRBJ1-1
CASSRLLGADTQYF	-	TRBV9	TRBJ2-3
CATTSGDTEAFF	-	TRBV28	TRBJ1-1
CASSLGAKLFF	-	TRBV5-8	TRBJ1-4
CASSDRAGANTGELFF	-	TRBV6-4	TRBJ2-2
CASSLVGREETQYF	-	TRBV5-4	TRBJ2-5
CASSILQSMSPLHF	-	TRBV19	TRBJ1-6
CASSLGLPYNEQFF	-	TRBV19	TRBJ2-1
CASSLDLVPNEQFF	few	TRBV11-2	TRBJ2-1
CASSPAGFNQPQHF	-	TRBV27	TRBJ1-5
CASAGFGGPQETQYF	-	TRBV6-1	TRBJ2-5
CASSDLWELNQPQHF	-	TRBV28	TRBJ1-5
CASSPDTIPLHF	-	TRBV7-8	TRBJ1-6
CASSQGTGNTGELFF	few	TRBV4-1	TRBJ2-2
CASSQDRGAGYGYTF	-	TRBV4-3	TRBJ1-2
CSVPRDSYQETQYF	-	TRBV29-1	TRBJ2-5
CASSPRGDSFTGELFF	-	TRBV9	TRBJ2-2
CASSRGLAGEQYF	few	TRBV5-6	TRBJ2-7
CAISAGGSGNTIYF	-	TRBV10-3	TRBJ1-3
CASSVGDRGYEQYF	-	TRBV9	TRBJ2-7
CASSPPGVDYEQYF	few	TRBV18	TRBJ2-7
CASSQDFLDYSEQYF	-	TRBV4-2	TRBJ2-7
CSVDLGRLSQFF	-	TRBV29-1	TRBJ2-1
CASARTESYEQYF	-	TRBV4-1	TRBJ2-7
CASSYGTDNSPLHF	-	TRBV6-5	TRBJ1-6
CASSQEGVAGFRKLFF	-	TRBV4-1	TRBJ1-4
CAWSVIGRGYTF	few	TRBV30	TRBJ1-2
CASSLVGPGELFF	few	TRBV5-6	TRBJ2-2
CAWSVRGSTAKNIQYF	-	TRBV30	TRBJ2-4
CASRQGAYNEQFF	-	TRBV11-3	TRBJ2-1
CASGKDSYEQYF	-	TRBV12-5	TRBJ2-7